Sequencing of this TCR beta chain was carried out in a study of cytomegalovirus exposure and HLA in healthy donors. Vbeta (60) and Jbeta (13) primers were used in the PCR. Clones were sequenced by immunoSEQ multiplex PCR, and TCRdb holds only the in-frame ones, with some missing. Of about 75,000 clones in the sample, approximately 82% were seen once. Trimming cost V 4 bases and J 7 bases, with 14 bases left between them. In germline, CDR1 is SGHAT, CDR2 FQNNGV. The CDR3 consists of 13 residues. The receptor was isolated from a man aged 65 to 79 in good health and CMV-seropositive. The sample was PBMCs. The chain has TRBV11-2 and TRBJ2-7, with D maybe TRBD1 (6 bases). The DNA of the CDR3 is TGTGCCAGCAGCTCGGCAGGGGTTTGGGAGCAGTACTTC. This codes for CASSSAGVWEQYF.